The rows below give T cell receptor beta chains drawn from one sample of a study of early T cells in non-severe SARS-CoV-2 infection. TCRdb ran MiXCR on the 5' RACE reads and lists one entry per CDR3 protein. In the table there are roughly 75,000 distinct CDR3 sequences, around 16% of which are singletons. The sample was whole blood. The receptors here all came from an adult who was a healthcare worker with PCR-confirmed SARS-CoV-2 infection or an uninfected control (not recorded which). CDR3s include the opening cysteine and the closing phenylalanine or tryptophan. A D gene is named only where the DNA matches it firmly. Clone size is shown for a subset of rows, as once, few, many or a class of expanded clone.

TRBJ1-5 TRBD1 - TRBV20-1 TGCAGTGCTAGTCAACAGGGGAAATTCTCCGATCAGCCCCAGCATTTT CSASQQGKFSDQPQHF
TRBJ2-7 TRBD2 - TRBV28 TGTGCCAGCAGTCCATGGGTAGCGGGGGGGGATTACGAGCAGTACTTC CASSPWVAGGDYEQYF
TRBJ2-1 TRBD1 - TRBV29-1 TGCAGCGAGAAAAGGCGGACCGGGACAGGGGTCCGTGAGCAGTTCTTC CSEKRRTGTGVREQFF
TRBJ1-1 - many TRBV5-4 TGTGCCAGCAGTAGTAGGGTCAGGGACACTGAAGCTTTCTTT CASSSRVRDTEAFF
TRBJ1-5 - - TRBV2 TGTGCCAGCAAGAGGGGGTACAATCAGCCCCAGCATTTT CASKRGYNQPQHF
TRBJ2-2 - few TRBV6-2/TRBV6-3 TGTGCCAGCACCTCCGAGCGCATAGCGGAGGACACCGGGGAGCTGTTTTTT CASTSERIAEDTGELFF
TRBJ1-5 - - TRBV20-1 TGCAGTGCTCGTCCGAGCAATCAGCCCCAGCATTTT CSARPSNQPQHF
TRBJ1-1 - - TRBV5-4 TGTGCCAGCAGCTTCGTGGATAAGACTGAAGCTTTCTTT CASSFVDKTEAFF
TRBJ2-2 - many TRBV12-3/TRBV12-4 TGTGCCAGCAGTTCGAACACCGGGGAGCTGTTTTTT CASSSNTGELFF
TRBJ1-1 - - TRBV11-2 TGTGCCAGCAGCTTAGTCCTACTCGGAGAGGCTTTCTTT CASSLVLLGEAFF
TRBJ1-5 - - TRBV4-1 TGCGCCAGCAGCCAAGGCCCGCAACCGGATCAGCCCCAGCATTTT CASSQGPQPDQPQHF
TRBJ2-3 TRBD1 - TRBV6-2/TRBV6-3 TGTGCCGGCACCGACAGGGATGGCACAGATACGCAGTATTTT CAGTDRDGTDTQYF
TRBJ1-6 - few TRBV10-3 TGTGCCATGCGGCCGGATAGCTCCTATAATTCACCCCTCCACTTT CAMRPDSSYNSPLHF
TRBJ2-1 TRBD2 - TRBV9 TGTGCCAGCAGCGAAGTGACTAGCGGGGGGGCCAGGCATGAGCAGTTCTTC CASSEVTSGGARHEQFF
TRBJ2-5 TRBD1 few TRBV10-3 TGTGCCATCAGAACAGGGGCGACTACAGAGACCCAGTACTTC CAIRTGATTETQYF
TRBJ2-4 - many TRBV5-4 TGTGCCAGCAGTTCCCGGGACGCTGACCCGCAAAACATTCAGTACTTC CASSSRDADPQNIQYF
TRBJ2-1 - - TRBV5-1 TGCGCCAGCTTTTACGGGGGAAACTCCTACAATGAGCAGTTCTTC CASFYGGNSYNEQFF
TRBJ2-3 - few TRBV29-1 TGCAGCGTTGTCCGCACAGATACGCAGTATTTT CSVVRTDTQYF
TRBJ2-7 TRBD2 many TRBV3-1 TGTGCCAGCAGCCCCCTCCATCGACGGGAGGGGACCTACGAGCAGTACTTC CASSPLHRREGTYEQYF
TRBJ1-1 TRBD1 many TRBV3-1 TGTGCCAGCAGCCCGAGACAGGGAATGAACACTGAAGCTTTCTTT CASSPRQGMNTEAFF
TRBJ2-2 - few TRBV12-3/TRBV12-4 TGTGCCTCTACAGGGTCCACCGGGGAGCTGTTTTTT CASTGSTGELFF
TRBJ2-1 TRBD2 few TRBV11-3 TGTGCCAGCACGGAGGGACTAGCGGGAAGGATTGAGCAGTTCTTC CASTEGLAGRIEQFF
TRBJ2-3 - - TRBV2 TGTGCCAGCAGGGGCAGCACAGATACGCAGTATTTT CASRGSTDTQYF
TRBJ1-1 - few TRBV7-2 TGTGCCAGCAGCCCGTACACTGAAGCTTTCTTT CASSPYTEAFF
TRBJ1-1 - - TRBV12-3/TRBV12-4 TGTGCCAGCAGTTTCGGGGGCGCGGGAGCTTTCTTT CASSFGGAGAFF
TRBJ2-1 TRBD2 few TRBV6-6 TGTGCCAGCAGTTTCCCGACTAGCGGGAGTAAAAACAATGAGCAGTTCTTC CASSFPTSGSKNNEQFF
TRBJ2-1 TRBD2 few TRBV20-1 TGCAGTGCTAGACATAGCGGGAGCTACAATGAGCAGTTCTTC CSARHSGSYNEQFF
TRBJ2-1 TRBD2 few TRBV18 TGTGCCAGCTCACTTACTAGCGGGTCGAGCTCCTACAATGAGCAGTTCTTC CASSLTSGSSSYNEQFF
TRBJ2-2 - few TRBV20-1 TGCAGTGCTAGAAAAAACCGGGGGAATCAAGGAACCGGGGAGCTGTTTTTT CSARKNRGNQGTGELFF
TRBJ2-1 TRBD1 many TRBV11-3 TGTGCCAGCAGCTCCCTGGACAGGTGGAAATACAATGAGCAGTTCTTC CASSSLDRWKYNEQFF
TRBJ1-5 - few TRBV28 TGTGCCAGCATGACACCCACGTTGGGTCAGCCCCAGCATTTT CASMTPTLGQPQHF
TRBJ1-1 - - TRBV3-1 TGTGCCAGCAGCCAAGATCTGGGACTGCAGAACACTGAAGCTTTCTTT CASSQDLGLQNTEAFF
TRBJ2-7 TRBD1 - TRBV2 TGTGCCAGTCAAACCGGGACAGGGGAATACGAGCAGTACTTC CASQTGTGEYEQYF
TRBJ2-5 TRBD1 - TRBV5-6 TGTGCCAGCAGCTTGTACAGGGGGCGGCAAGAGACCCAGTACTTC CASSLYRGRQETQYF
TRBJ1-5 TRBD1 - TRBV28 TGTGCCAGCAGTTTCCCCGGACAGGGGATCCAGCCCCAGCATTTT CASSFPGQGIQPQHF
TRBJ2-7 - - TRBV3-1 TGTGCCAGCAGCCAAAAATACGAGCAGTACTTC CASSQKYEQYF
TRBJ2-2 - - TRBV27 TGTGCCAGCAGTTTTAAGCCCGGGGAGCTGTTTTTT CASSFKPGELFF
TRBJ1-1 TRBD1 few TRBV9 TGTGCCAGCAGCGTAGTCCAGGGGGCGGCTGAAGCTTTCTTT CASSVVQGAAEAFF
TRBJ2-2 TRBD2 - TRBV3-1 TGTGCCAGCAGCCAATTTCCGGGGGGGAACACCGGGGAGCTGTTTTTT CASSQFPGGNTGELFF
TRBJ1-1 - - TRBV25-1 TGTGCCAGCCGATACACAGGGACTGAAGCTTTCTTT CASRYTGTEAFF